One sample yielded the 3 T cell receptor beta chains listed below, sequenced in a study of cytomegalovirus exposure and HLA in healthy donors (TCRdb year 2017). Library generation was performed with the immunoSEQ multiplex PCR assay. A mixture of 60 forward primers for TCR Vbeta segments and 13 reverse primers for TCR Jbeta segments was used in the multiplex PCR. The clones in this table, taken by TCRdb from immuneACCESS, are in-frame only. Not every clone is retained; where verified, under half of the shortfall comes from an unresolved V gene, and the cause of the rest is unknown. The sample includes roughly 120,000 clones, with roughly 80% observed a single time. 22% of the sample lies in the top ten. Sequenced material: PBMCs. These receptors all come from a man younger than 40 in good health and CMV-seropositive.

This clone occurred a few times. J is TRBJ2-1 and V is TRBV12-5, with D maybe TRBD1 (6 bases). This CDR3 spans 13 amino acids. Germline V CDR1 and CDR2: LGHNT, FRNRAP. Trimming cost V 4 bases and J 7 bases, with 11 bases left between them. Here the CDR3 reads CASGSSQGNEQFF. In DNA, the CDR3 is TGTGCTAGTGGTTCCTCACAGGGAAATGAGCAGTTCTTC. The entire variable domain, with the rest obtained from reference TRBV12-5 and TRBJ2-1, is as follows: DARVTQTPRHKVTEMGQEVTMRCQPILGHNTVFWYRQTMMQGLELLAYFRNRAPLDDSGMPKDRFSAEMPDATLATLKIQPSEPRDSAVYFCASGSSQGNEQFFGPGTRLTVL.

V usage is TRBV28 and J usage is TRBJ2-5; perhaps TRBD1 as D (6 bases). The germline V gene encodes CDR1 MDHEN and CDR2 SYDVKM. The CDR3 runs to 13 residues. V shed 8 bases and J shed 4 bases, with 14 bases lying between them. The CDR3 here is CASGTQGPETQYF. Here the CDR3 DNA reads TGTGCCAGCGGTACACAGGGACCAGAGACCCAGTACTTC.

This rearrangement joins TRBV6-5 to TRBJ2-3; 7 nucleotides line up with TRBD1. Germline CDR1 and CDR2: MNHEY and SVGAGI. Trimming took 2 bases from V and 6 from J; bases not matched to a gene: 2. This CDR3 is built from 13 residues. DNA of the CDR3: TGTGCCAGCAGTTACAGGGGGCGGGATACGCAGTATTTT. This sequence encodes CASSYRGRDTQYF.